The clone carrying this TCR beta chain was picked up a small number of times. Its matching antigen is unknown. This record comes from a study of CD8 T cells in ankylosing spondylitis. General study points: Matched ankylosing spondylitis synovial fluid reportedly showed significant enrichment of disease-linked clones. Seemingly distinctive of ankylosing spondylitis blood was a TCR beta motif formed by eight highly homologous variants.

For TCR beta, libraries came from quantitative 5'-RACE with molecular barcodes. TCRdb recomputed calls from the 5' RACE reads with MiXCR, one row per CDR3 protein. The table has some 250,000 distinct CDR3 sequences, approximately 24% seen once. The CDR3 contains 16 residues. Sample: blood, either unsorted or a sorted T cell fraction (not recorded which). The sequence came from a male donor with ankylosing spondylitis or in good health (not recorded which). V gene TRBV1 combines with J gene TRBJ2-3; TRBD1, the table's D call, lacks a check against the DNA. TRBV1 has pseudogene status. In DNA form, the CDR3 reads TGCACCAGCAGCCGGGGACCATTGGCTAGCACAGATACGCAGTATTTT. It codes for CTSSRGPLASTDTQYF.